The 23 T cell receptor beta chains below were found in one sample sequenced in a study of blood T cell repertoires in COVID-19. Repertoires were generated with immunoSEQ multiplex PCR, while TCRdb's copy carries only in-frame clones and drops some. This table has around 68,000 clones, around 86% appearing once. Sequenced sample: peripheral blood. These receptors were obtained from a man aged 50 or older with active COVID-19.

The chain links TRBV3-1 (or the pseudogene TRBV3-2) to TRBJ1-2; no definite D call. The CDR3 totals 14 residues. Germline lookup yields CDR1 LGHDT and CDR2 YNNKEL (reference sequence). The V and J ends lost 1 base and 7 bases respectively, with 13 bases between them. The CDR3 region is CASSQGLRAGGYTF. Here the CDR3 DNA reads TGTGCCAGCAGCCAAGGGCTGCGGGCCGGTGGCTACACCTTC.

The CDR3 nucleotides are TGTGCCAGCAGCCCACTAGCGGGGGTAGAGACCCAGTACTTC. Its protein is CASSPLAGVETQYF. The chain joins TRBV4-2 to TRBJ2-5, with 11 bases matching TRBD2. The CDR3 spans 14 residues. Trimming cost V 4 bases and J 4 bases; bases outside gene matches: 2. CDR1 and CDR2 (germline): LGHNA, YNFKEQ.

CDR3 amino acids: CSVGLGASNYGYTF. CDR3 sequence (DNA): TGCAGCGTTGGTCTGGGAGCCTCTAACTATGGCTACACCTTC. V gene TRBV29-1 combines with J gene TRBJ1-2, with D unresolved. Germline V gene lookup returns CDR1 SQVTM and CDR2 ANQGSEA. Trimming removed 4 bases from V and 0 bases from J, with 12 bases in between. The CDR3 consists of 14 residues. Variable domain in full (rest from reference TRBV29-1 and TRBJ1-2): SAVISQKPSRDICQRGTSLTIQCQVDSQVTMMFWYRQQPGQSLTLIATANQGSEATYESGFVIDKFPISRPNLTFSTLTVSNMSPEDSSIYLCSVGLGASNYGYTFGSGTRLTVV.

J is TRBJ2-1 and V is TRBV19; 10 bases match TRBD2. J gave up 10 bases and V 3 bases, and 12 bases lay outside the gene matches. Germline-derived CDR1 and CDR2 are LNHDA and SQIVND (reference sequence). The CDR3 loop spans 16 amino acids. The CDR3 DNA is TGTGCCAGTAGTATGGGGACTAGCGTCCTAGGCGTGGAGCAGTTCTTC. Translating gives CASSMGTSVLGVEQFF.

The table lists this clone with a few counts. This rearrangement joins TRBV10-3 to TRBJ2-2; no clear D. V gave up 5 bases and J gave up 3 bases, with 4 bases separating them. The CDR3 spans 12 residues. The germline V gene has CDR1 ENHRY and CDR2 SYGVKD. The CDR3 spells CAISHDTGELFF. DNA of the CDR3: TGTGCCATCAGTCATGACACCGGGGAGCTGTTTTTT.

The J gene is TRBJ1-4, the V gene TRBV28, with D perhaps TRBD1 (6 bases). Per germline, CDR1 MDHEN and CDR2 SYDVKM. The CDR3 covers 14 residues. Trimming took off 5 bases at V and 4 bases at J, with 11 bases between the two ends. CDR3 loop: CASSLQGLNEKLFF. In nucleotides, the CDR3 is TGTGCCAGCAGTCTCCAGGGGCTTAATGAAAAACTGTTTTTT.

The chain carries TRBV7-9 and TRBJ2-3; 7 positions agree with TRBD2. The V gene end was trimmed by 5 bases and the J gene end by 1 base; junction bases not matched to a gene: 6. CDR3 length equals 15 residues. CDR1 and CDR2 from the germline V gene are SEHNR and FQNEAQ (reference sequence). The CDR3 region is CASSPGRDGTDTQYF. CDR3 nucleotides: TGTGCCAGCAGCCCGGGGAGGGACGGCACAGATACGCAGTATTTT.

V usage is TRBV2 and J usage is TRBJ1-2; D uncertain. The CDR3 consists of 11 residues. The V end was cut by 3 bases, the J end by 8 bases, with 7 bases between. CDR1 is SNHLY and CDR2 is FYNNEI in the germline V gene. DNA of the CDR3: TGTGCCAGCAGTGACGAGGGCGGCTACACCTTC. It codes for CASSDEGGYTF.

This rearrangement joins TRBV28 to TRBJ1-4; 8 bases fit TRBD1. Germline assignment: CDR1 MDHEN and CDR2 SYDVKM. The CDR3 spans 16 residues. V lost 7 bases, J lost 8 bases, and 15 bases stayed unmatched. The CDR3 DNA sequence: TGTGCCAGCATATTCTCCGGACAGGGTCGCCGCGAAAAACTGTTTTTT. This encodes CASIFSGQGRREKLFF.

The genes are TRBV19 and TRBJ2-3, with TRBD2 matching 10 bases. Germline V CDR1 and CDR2: LNHDA, SQIVND (reference sequence). This CDR3 is built from 15 residues. The trim removed 2 bases at V and 4 bases at J, leaving 3 bases unmatched. Written as DNA, the CDR3 is TGTGCCAGTAGTATACCTAGCGGGAGAGCAGATACGCAGTATTTT. It translates to CASSIPSGRADTQYF.

The rearrangement links TRBV5-6 to TRBJ1-6, with a weak D call TRBD1 (5 bases). The germline V and J ends were trimmed by 4 bases and 6 bases, with 14 bases remaining between them. The germline V gene has CDR1 SGHDT and CDR2 YYEEEE. The CDR3 is 15 residues long. The CDR3 loop reads CASSIRLTVNSPLHF. The CDR3 nucleotides read TGTGCCAGCAGCATTCGGTTGACAGTTAATTCACCCCTCCACTTT.

There are a few counts of this clone. This sequence joins TRBV28 and TRBJ1-2, with D maybe TRBD1 (6 bases). The germline V and J ends were trimmed by 2 bases and 4 bases, with 11 bases remaining between them. The CDR3 sequence is 14 residues long. Germline V lookup: CDR1 MDHEN, CDR2 SYDVKM. CDR3 region: CASSLGGGVYGYTF. The CDR3 DNA is TGTGCCAGCAGTTTAGGAGGGGGGGTCTATGGCTACACCTTC.

The chain employs TRBV13 and TRBJ2-7; TRBD2 might be the D (5 bases). Germline V CDR1 and CDR2: PRHDT, FYEKMQ (reference sequence). The CDR3 consists of 13 residues. V lost 2 bases, J lost 2 bases, and 7 bases lay in between. This CDR3 reads CASSLSGAYEQYF. CDR3 DNA: TGTGCCAGCAGCTTATCCGGGGCCTACGAGCAGTACTTC.

The chain recombines TRBV30 with TRBJ1-1; maybe TRBD1 (6 bases). With 0 bases removed from V and 12 bases from J, the gap between germline ends came to 11 bases. Germline V lookup: CDR1 GTSNPN, CDR2 SVGIG (reference sequence). The CDR3 has 11 amino acids. CDR3 sequence: CAWSVGTSPFF. The CDR3 DNA sequence: TGTGCCTGGAGTGTCGGGACATCCCCTTTCTTT.

The chain combines TRBV30 with TRBJ1-5; the D gene is possibly TRBD1 (5 bases). The CDR3 contains 12 residues. Germline lookup yields CDR1 GTSNPN and CDR2 SVGIG (reference sequence). V was clipped by 0 bases and J by 9 bases, with 9 bases between them. CDR3 in amino acids: CAWSVRGGPQHF. CDR3 in DNA: TGTGCCTGGAGTGTACGGGGGGGGCCCCAGCATTTT.

The V and J genes are TRBV19 and TRBJ1-4; 9 bases fit TRBD1. Per germline, CDR1 LNHDA and CDR2 SQIVND (reference sequence). V lost 1 base, J lost 8 bases, and 8 bases stayed unmatched. There are 16 residues in the CDR3. The DNA for the CDR3 is TGTGCCAGTAGTATAGTCCCACAGGGGGCAGGCGAAAAACTGTTTTTT. It encodes CASSIVPQGAGEKLFF.

The chain combines TRBV4-1 with TRBJ1-1, with D hard to call. CDR3 length equals 15 residues. With 1 base removed from V and 0 bases from J, the gap between germline ends came to 9 bases. The V gene's germline CDR1 is MGHRA and CDR2 YSYEKL. The CDR3 protein is CASSQGPTMNTEAFF. The CDR3, as DNA: TGCGCCAGCAGCCAAGGACCGACAATGAACACTGAAGCTTTCTTT.

The chain employs TRBV18 and TRBJ1-1; D is possibly TRBD1 (5 bases). Trimming shortened V by 5 bases and J by 4 bases, and 14 bases separated the two germline ends. Looked up from germline, CDR1 is KGHSH and CDR2 is LQKENI. The CDR3 spans 14 residues. CDR3 sequence reads: CASSYDSLGTEAFF. The DNA for the CDR3 is TGTGCCAGCTCATACGACAGCCTGGGCACTGAAGCTTTCTTT.

The V gene is TRBV18, the J gene TRBJ1-5, with 10 bases matching TRBD1. The junction had 0 bases not matched to a gene; V was cut back by 0 bases and J by 4 bases. The CDR3 length is 15 residues. Germline V gene sequence: CDR1 KGHSH, CDR2 LQKENI. The CDR3, as DNA: TGTGCCAGCTCACCACCGGGACAGGGGAATCAGCCCCAGCATTTT. As protein: CASSPPGQGNQPQHF.

This clone was seen just once. The chain links TRBV2 to TRBJ1-6; perhaps TRBD1 as D (6 bases). CDR3 length equals 13 residues. Germline loops: CDR1 SNHLY, CDR2 FYNNEI. V was pared by 7 bases and J by 6 bases, with 10 bases between. The CDR3 is CASTAGVNSPLHF. DNA of the CDR3: TGTGCCAGCACGGCAGGGGTTAATTCACCCCTCCACTTT.

This clone was detected only a few times. The rearrangement uses TRBV7-2 and TRBJ1-1; no reliable D call. Germline loops: CDR1 SGHTA, CDR2 FQGNSA. CDR3 length equals 13 residues. With 1 base removed from V and 1 base from J, the gap between germline ends came to 4 bases. CDR3 residues: CASSLGRNTEAFF. In nucleotides, the CDR3 is TGTGCCAGCAGCTTAGGCAGGAACACTGAAGCTTTCTTT.

V and J are TRBV6-6 and TRBJ1-4, with D hard to call. The CDR3 is made up of 16 amino acids. Looked up from germline, CDR1 is MNHNY and CDR2 is SVGAGI (reference sequence). With 0 bases removed from V and 0 bases from J, the gap between germline ends came to 8 bases. CDR3 sequence reads: CASSYSEGATNEKLFF. DNA for the CDR3: TGTGCCAGCAGTTACTCAGAGGGCGCAACTAATGAAAAACTGTTTTTT.

The genes are TRBV30 and TRBJ1-1; D is uncertain. This CDR3 region has 10 residues. Germline V CDR1 and CDR2: GTSNPN, SVGIG (reference sequence). V was cut by 2 bases and J by 5 bases, with 3 bases left in between. DNA for the CDR3: TGTGCCTGGAGTCATACTGAAGCTTTCTTT. It specifies CAWSHTEAFF.